This T cell receptor (beta chain) is drawn from a study of blood T cell repertoires in COVID-19. For the study at large: Samples taken during acute and convalescent COVID-19 were collected in the United States, Italy and Spain. Sample material is recorded as cDNA or gDNA derived from T cells, B-cell-depleted T cells, or PBMCs.

Germline trimming cut 3 bases from V and 4 bases from J; bases unmatched to any gene: 6. This CDR3 region has 15 residues. Germline CDR1 SEHNR, CDR2 FQNEAQ (reference sequence). In the authors' workflow: Nucleated cell number was recorded as an estimate derived from reference gene primer amplification. Produced via immunoSEQ multiplex PCR; TCRdb's table is partial and in-frame only. The D gene and trimming were derived from the DNA, and the V and J assignments and clone size from that table. The data contain roughly 250,000 clones, about 87% of them singletons. This sequence joins TRBV7-9 and TRBJ2-1, with TRBD1 matching 7 bases. Sample: peripheral blood. This receptor was taken from a man between 60 and 75 years old who had recovered from COVID-19. CDR3 amino acids: CASSLGTADYNEQFF. Written as DNA, the CDR3 is TGTGCCAGCAGCTTGGGGACAGCAGATTACAATGAGCAGTTCTTC.